Below are 15 T cell receptor beta chains sequenced from a single sample in a study of shared clonotypes between healthy human individuals. The assay was immunoSEQ multiplex PCR, and TCRdb's table has in-frame clones only and misses some. The data contain about 2.5 million clones, 85% to 95% of them singletons. Sample: naive CD4+ T cells from PBMCs. Subset specified: CD45RA+ positively selected. Receptors originate from a man between 18 and 29 years old in good health. Some clones in this sample may be carry-over from other donors' samples.

The CDR3 sequence: CSVEDPRIDGYTF. For the CDR3, the DNA is TGCAGCGTTGAAGATCCACGGATAGATGGCTACACCTTC. This chain connects TRBV29-1 to TRBJ1-2, with no clear D. CDR1 is SQVTM and CDR2 is ANQGSEA in the germline V gene. Between the trimmed V and J ends, which lost 0 bases and 6 bases, there was a span of 11 bases. The length of the CDR3 is 13 residues.

This chain connects TRBV28 to TRBJ2-1, with D unclear. The germline V and J ends were trimmed by 8 bases and 6 bases, with 8 bases remaining between them. The CDR3 spans 11 residues. Germline V CDR1 and CDR2: MDHEN, SYDVKM. The DNA of the CDR3 is TGTGCCAGCTTGACCGTCAATGAGCAGTTCTTC. Residues: CASLTVNEQFF.

This clone was observed once. The chain joins TRBV6-1 to TRBJ2-7, with TRBD2 matching over 9 bases. Germline lookup yields CDR1 MNHNS and CDR2 SASEGT. Trimming cost V 7 bases and J 4 bases; bases outside gene matches: 11. CDR3 length: 15 amino acids. CDR3 amino acids: CASTRTSEGGYEQYF. DNA of the CDR3: TGTGCCAGCACCCGGACTAGCGAGGGGGGGTACGAGCAGTACTTC.

This sequence joins TRBV25-1 and TRBJ2-5; 8 nucleotides match TRBD1. The CDR3 has 14 amino acids. The V gene end was trimmed by 4 bases and the J gene end by 6 bases; junction bases not matched to a gene: 7. Looked up from germline, CDR1 is MGHDK and CDR2 is SYGVNS. CDR3 nucleotide sequence: TGTGCCAGCAGTGTAACAGGGGGAAGAAAGACCCAGTACTTC. Translation: CASSVTGGRKTQYF.

The chain has TRBV29-1 and TRBJ1-3; D is unclear. V lost 3 bases, J lost 0 bases, and 9 bases lay in between. This CDR3 spans 14 amino acids. The V gene's germline CDR1 is SQVTM and CDR2 ANQGSEA. The CDR3 protein is CSVEGTLSGNTIYF. The CDR3 bases are TGCAGCGTTGAGGGAACGCTCTCTGGAAACACCATATATTTT.

The genes are TRBV29-1 and TRBJ1-2; 7 bases are a match to TRBD1. This CDR3 is built from 12 residues. Trimming removed 5 bases from V and 8 bases from J; junction bases left unmatched: 8. In germline, CDR1 is SQVTM, CDR2 ANQGSEA. CDR3 DNA: TGCAGCGTTCTTACAGGGGTGCGGGGCTACACCTTC. This sequence encodes CSVLTGVRGYTF.

On this clone: Other DNA variants within this sample encode the same CDR3. The chain recombines TRBV29-1 with TRBJ1-1, with D perhaps matching TRBD1 (5 bases). Trimming pared 4 bases from V and 1 base from J, leaving 7 bases between. CDR3 length: 12 residues. Per the germline V gene, CDR1 is SQVTM and CDR2 is ANQGSEA. The CDR3: CSVGTPNTEAFF. The CDR3 DNA is TGCAGCGTTGGGACACCGAACACTGAAGCTTTCTTT.

This sequence joins TRBV9 and TRBJ2-7; D possibly corresponds to TRBD2 (5 bases). V gave up 4 bases and J gave up 1 base, with 12 bases separating them. Germline V gene data show CDR1 as SGDLS and CDR2 as YYNGEE. This CDR3 region has 14 residues. The CDR3 sequence: CASSKSGLSYEQYF. The CDR3 DNA follows: TGTGCCAGCAGCAAGAGCGGATTGTCCTACGAGCAGTACTTC.

V usage is TRBV5-1 and J usage is TRBJ2-1; D perhaps matches TRBD2 (6 bases). Germline loops: CDR1 SGHRS, CDR2 YFSETQ. CDR3 length: 15 residues. V was clipped by 4 bases and J by 0 bases, with 11 bases between them. The CDR3 here is CASSPRESSYNEQFF. The DNA of the CDR3 is TGCGCCAGCAGCCCACGGGAGAGCTCCTACAATGAGCAGTTCTTC.

This chain joins TRBV28 and TRBJ1-3; D gene uncertain. Germline CDR1 is MDHEN and CDR2 is SYDVKM. This CDR3 has 12 amino acids. V was trimmed by 7 bases and J by 0 bases, leaving 4 bases between them. Here the CDR3 DNA reads TGTGCCAGCACCCCCTCTGGAAACACCATATATTTT. It specifies CASTPSGNTIYF.

The chain recombines TRBV4-1 with TRBJ1-4, with 10 nucleotides matching TRBD1. Germline CDR1 and CDR2: MGHRA and YSYEKL. Germline trimming cut 2 bases from V and 3 bases from J; bases unmatched to any gene: 6. The CDR3 consists of 17 residues. DNA of the CDR3: TGCGCCAGCAGCCAACCTTCTGGGACAGGGGCTAATGAAAAACTGTTTTTT. It is translated as CASSQPSGTGANEKLFF.

The chain combines TRBV28 with TRBJ2-7; 7 positions agree with TRBD2. Trimming removed 8 bases from V and 1 base from J; junction bases left unmatched: 11. The CDR3 sequence is 15 residues long. Germline V gene sequence: CDR1 MDHEN, CDR2 SYDVKM. CDR3 nucleotides: TGTGCCAGCGACCCTTGGCGGGAGAGGTCCTACGAGCAGTACTTC. The encoded protein is CASDPWRERSYEQYF.

The sample holds one count of this clone. This chain uses TRBV28 with TRBJ1-1, with TRBD1 matching 7 bases. Per germline, CDR1 MDHEN and CDR2 SYDVKM. The CDR3 runs to 14 residues. V dropped 7 bases and J dropped 1; count of bases not matched to a gene: 6. CDR3 bases: TGTGCCAGCAAAGGTCCAGGGGGGAACACTGAAGCTTTCTTT. Translated, it gives CASKGPGGNTEAFF.

This clone showed up just once. The chain employs TRBV18 and TRBJ1-5, with a possible D match to TRBD1 (5 bases). Germline CDR1 and CDR2: KGHSH and LQKENI. Trimming took 0 bases from V and 6 from J, leaving 15 bases between them. The CDR3 runs to 16 residues. CDR3 protein: CASSPPTVRFSQPQHF. CDR3 nucleotide sequence: TGTGCCAGCTCACCACCGACAGTACGATTTAGTCAGCCCCAGCATTTT.

The chain employs TRBV28 and TRBJ1-5; a possible D gene is TRBD1 (5 bases). The CDR3 has 15 residues. Trimming removed 2 bases at V and 1 base at J, with 9 bases between. CDR1 and CDR2 (germline): MDHEN, SYDVKM. CDR3 sequence reads: CASSLVAGSNQPQHF. The DNA for the CDR3 is TGTGCCAGCAGTTTAGTCGCAGGGAGCAATCAGCCCCAGCATTTT.